This TCR beta chain derives from a study of blood T cell repertoires in COVID-19. Overall study context: Material from acute and convalescent COVID-19 was sourced from the United States, Italy and Spain. In each case, the material was cDNA or gDNA derived from T cells, B-cell-depleted T cells, or PBMCs.

V lost 7 bases to trimming and J lost 8 bases; unmatched junction nucleotides: 10. The CDR3 sequence is 14 residues long. Germline CDR1 is KGHDR and CDR2 is SFDVKD. Study processing details: Reference gene primer amplification yielded estimated nucleated cell counts. Profiling relied on immunoSEQ multiplex PCR, and the TCRdb table lists in-frame clones only, not all of them. D and trimming were read from the DNA, whereas the V and J calls and clone size are those reported in that table. The sample has around 130,000 clones; around 89% are singletons. This receptor was taken from a man between 65 and 80 years old with active COVID-19. Input material: peripheral blood. This chain joins TRBV24-1 and TRBJ1-2; 9 nucleotides align to TRBD1. As DNA, the CDR3 is TGTGCCACCAGGCCCACAGGGGGCGAATCCGGCTACACCTTC. It translates to CATRPTGGESGYTF.